This T cell receptor (beta chain) was observed in a study of cytomegalovirus exposure and HLA in healthy donors. Study as a whole: Counted in an early data release were 65 million to 100 million unique TCRs from HLA-typed donors.

In the case of this clone: As yet, its antigen is unknown.

Findings and limits, study-wide: Sequence variants that were highly shared formed a cluster that was likely a sequencing artifact.

With 60 Vbeta and 13 Jbeta primers, the PCR was carried out. Data came from immunoSEQ multiplex PCR; TCRdb stores just in-frame clones and leaves some out. The sample comprises 200,000 or so clones, 65% to 90% of which are singletons, and 6.3% rests with the top ten. The material sequenced was PBMCs. This TCR derives from a middle-aged man in good health and CMV-seropositive.

In DNA form, the CDR3 reads TGTGCCAGCAGCTTAGCAGCGGGGGGAGATACGCAGTATTTT. Translating it yields CASSLAAGGDTQYF. The rearrangement links TRBV7-9 to TRBJ2-3, with 9 bases lining up with TRBD2. Germline values: CDR1 SEHNR, CDR2 FQNEAQ (reference sequence). The V and J ends lost 0 bases and 5 bases, in that order; junction bases with no gene match: 0. The CDR3 totals 14 residues.